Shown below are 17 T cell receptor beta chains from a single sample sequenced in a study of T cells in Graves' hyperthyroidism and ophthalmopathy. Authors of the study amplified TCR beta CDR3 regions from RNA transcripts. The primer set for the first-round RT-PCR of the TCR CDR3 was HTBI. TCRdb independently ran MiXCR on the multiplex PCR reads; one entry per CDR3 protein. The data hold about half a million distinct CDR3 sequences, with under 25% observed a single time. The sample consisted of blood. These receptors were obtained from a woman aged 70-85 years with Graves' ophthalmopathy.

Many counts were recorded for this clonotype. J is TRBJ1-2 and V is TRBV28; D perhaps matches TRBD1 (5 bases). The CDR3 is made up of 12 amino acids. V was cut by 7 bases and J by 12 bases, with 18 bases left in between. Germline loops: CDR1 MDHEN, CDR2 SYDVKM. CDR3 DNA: TGTGCCAGCACTCTTAGAGGGGAGGACCACACCTTC. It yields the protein CASTLRGEDHTF.

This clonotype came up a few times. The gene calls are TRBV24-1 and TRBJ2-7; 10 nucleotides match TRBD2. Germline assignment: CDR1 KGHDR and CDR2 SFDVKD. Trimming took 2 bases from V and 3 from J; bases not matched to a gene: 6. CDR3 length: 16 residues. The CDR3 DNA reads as TGTGCCACCAGTGATTCCCCAGCGGGAGGGAACTACGAGCAGTACTTC. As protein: CATSDSPAGGNYEQYF.

CDR3 region: CSAPPPGQVSYEQYF. The CDR3 region has the DNA TGCAGTGCCCCCCCTCCGGGACAGGTCTCCTACGAGCAGTACTTC. The chain couples TRBV20-1 to TRBJ2-7, with 8 bases lining up with TRBD1. The CDR3 is 15 amino acids. V shed 6 bases, J shed 0 bases, and the junction held 10 bases outside the gene matches. In germline, CDR1 is DFQATT, CDR2 SNEGSKA (reference sequence).

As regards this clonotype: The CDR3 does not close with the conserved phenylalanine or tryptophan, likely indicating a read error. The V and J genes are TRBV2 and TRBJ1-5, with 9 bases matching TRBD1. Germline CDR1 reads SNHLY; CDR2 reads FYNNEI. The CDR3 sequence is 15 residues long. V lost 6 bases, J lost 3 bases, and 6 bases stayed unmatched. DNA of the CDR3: TGTGCCAGCAGCCTGGGACAGGGCTACAATCAGCCCCAGCATCTT. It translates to CASSLGQGYNQPQHL.

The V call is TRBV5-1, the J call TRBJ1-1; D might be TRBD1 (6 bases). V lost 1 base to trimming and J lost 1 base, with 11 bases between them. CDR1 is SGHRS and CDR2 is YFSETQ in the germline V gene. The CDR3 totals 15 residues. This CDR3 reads CASSLYGGRNTEAFF. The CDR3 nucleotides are TGCGCCAGCAGCTTGTATGGGGGGCGGAACACTGAAGCTTTCTTT.

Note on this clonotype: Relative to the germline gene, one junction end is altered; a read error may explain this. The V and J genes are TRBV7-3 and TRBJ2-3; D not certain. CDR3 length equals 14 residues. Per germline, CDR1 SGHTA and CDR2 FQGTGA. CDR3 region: CASNLTHPTDTQYF. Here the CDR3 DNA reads TGTGCCAGCAACTTAACTCACCCCACAGATACGCAGTATTTT.

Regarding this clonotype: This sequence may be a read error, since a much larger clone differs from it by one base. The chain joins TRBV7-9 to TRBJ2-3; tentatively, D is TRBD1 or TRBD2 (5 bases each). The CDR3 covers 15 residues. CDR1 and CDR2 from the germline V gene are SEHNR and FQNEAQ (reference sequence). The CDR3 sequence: CASSLDGTPTHTQYF. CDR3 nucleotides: TGTGCCAGCAGCTTGGACGGGACCCCCACACATACGCAGTATTTT.

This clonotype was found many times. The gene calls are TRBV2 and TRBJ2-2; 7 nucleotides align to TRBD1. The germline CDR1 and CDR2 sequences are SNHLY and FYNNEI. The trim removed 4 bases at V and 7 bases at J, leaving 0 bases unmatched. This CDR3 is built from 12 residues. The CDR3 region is CASSGQGGELFF. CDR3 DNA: TGTGCCAGCAGTGGACAGGGCGGGGAGCTGTTTTTT.

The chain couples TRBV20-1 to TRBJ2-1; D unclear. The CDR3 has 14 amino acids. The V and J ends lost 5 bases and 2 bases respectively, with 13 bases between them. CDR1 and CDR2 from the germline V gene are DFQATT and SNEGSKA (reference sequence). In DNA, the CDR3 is TGCAGTGCTTTGAAGGTTGCGGCCTACAATGAGCAGTTCTTC. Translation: CSALKVAAYNEQFF.

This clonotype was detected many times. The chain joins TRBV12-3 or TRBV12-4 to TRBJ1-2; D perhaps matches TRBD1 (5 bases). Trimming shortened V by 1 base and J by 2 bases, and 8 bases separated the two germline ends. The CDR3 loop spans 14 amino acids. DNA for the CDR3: TGTGCCAGCAGTTTAGTGACAGACAACTATGGCTACACCTTC. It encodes CASSLVTDNYGYTF.

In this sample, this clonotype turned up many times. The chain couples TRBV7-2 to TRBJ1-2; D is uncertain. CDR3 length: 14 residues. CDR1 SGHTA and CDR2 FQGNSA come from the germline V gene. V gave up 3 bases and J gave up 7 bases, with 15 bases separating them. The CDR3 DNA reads TGTGCCAGCAGCTTCACCGGGATGACGGCTGGCTACACCTTC. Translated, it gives CASSFTGMTAGYTF.

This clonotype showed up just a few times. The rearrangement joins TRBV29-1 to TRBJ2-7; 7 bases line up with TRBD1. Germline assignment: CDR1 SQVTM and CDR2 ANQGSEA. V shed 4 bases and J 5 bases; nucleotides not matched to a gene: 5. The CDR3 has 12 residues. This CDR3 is CSVAGGGDEQYF. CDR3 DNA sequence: TGCAGCGTTGCAGGGGGTGGGGACGAGCAGTACTTC.

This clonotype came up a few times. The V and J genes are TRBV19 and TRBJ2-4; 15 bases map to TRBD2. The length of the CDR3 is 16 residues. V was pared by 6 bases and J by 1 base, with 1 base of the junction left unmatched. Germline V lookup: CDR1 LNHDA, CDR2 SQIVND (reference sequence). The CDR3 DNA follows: TGTGCCAGTAGCGGACTAGCGGGAGGGGCCAAAAACATTCAGTACTTC. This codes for CASSGLAGGAKNIQYF.

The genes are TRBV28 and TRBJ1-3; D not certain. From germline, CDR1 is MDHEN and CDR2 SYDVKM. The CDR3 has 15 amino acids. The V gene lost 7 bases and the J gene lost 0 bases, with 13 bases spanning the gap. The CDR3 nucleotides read TGTGCCAGCATCGGGGATTCACCCTCTGGAAACACCATATATTTT. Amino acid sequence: CASIGDSPSGNTIYF. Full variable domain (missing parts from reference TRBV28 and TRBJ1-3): DVKVTQSSRYLVKRTGEKVFLECVQDMDHENMFWYRQDPGLGLRLIYFSYDVKMKEKGDIPEGYSVSREKKERFSLILESASTNQTSMYLCASIGDSPSGNTIYFGEGSWLTVV.

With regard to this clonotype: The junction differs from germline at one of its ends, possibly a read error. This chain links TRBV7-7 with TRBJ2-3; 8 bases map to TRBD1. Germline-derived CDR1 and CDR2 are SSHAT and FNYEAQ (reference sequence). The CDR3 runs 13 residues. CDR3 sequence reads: CASSPDRGDTQYF. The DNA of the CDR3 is TGTGCTAGCAGCCCCGACAGGGGTGATACGCAGTATTTT.

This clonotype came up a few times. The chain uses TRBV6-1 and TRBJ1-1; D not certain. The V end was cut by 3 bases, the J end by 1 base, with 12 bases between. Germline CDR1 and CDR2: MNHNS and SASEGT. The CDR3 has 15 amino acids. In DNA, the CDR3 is TGTGCCAGCAGTGACGCCTCGAAAAGGAACACTGAAGCTTTCTTT. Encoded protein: CASSDASKRNTEAFF.

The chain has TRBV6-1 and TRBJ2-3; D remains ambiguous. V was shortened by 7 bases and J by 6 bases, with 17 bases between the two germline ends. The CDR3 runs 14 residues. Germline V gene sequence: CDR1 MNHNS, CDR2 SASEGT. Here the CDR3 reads CASKAAVHGDTQYF. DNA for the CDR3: TGTGCCAGCAAGGCGGCGGTCCACGGCGATACGCAGTATTTT.